This T cell receptor (beta chain) was identified during a study of control samples from healthy donors and cancer patients. This clone was counted a single time. Losses at the gene ends were 5 bases for V and 5 bases for J; bases not matched to a gene: 8. The CDR3 contains 14 residues. Germline V gene lookup returns CDR1 SEHNR and CDR2 FQNEAQ (reference sequence). Clones were sequenced by immunoSEQ multiplex PCR, and TCRdb holds only the in-frame ones, with some missing. The repertoire has fewer than 100,000 clones, roughly 90% of them found once; the top ten carry 4.5% to 6%. V usage is TRBV7-9 and J usage is TRBJ2-5, with TRBD1 matching 7 bases. The origin of this receptor is a woman aged 50 to 60 in good health. The sequenced material came from blood. The CDR3 DNA reads TGTGCCAGCAGCAAGACAGGGAACGGGGAGACCCAGTACTTC. It yields the protein CASSKTGNGETQYF.